This T cell receptor (beta chain) was observed in a study of control samples from healthy donors and cancer patients. The ends were cut back, 2 bases at V and 5 bases at J, with 18 bases in the middle. CDR3 length: 15 residues. Germline V gene data show CDR1 as GTSNPN and CDR2 as SVGIG (reference sequence). Measured with immunoSEQ multiplex PCR; TCRdb has only the in-frame clones, and not every one. The sample holds about 130,000 clones, less than 90% seen once. In this sample, this clone turned up a few times. This rearrangement joins TRBV30 to TRBJ1-1; maybe TRBD1 (6 bases). The sequence was collected from a man aged 18 to 30 in good health. The sequenced sample was blood. The CDR3 is CAWSRNRDIQTEAFF. The CDR3 nucleotides read TGTGCCTGGAGTCGCAACAGGGACATTCAGACTGAAGCTTTCTTT.